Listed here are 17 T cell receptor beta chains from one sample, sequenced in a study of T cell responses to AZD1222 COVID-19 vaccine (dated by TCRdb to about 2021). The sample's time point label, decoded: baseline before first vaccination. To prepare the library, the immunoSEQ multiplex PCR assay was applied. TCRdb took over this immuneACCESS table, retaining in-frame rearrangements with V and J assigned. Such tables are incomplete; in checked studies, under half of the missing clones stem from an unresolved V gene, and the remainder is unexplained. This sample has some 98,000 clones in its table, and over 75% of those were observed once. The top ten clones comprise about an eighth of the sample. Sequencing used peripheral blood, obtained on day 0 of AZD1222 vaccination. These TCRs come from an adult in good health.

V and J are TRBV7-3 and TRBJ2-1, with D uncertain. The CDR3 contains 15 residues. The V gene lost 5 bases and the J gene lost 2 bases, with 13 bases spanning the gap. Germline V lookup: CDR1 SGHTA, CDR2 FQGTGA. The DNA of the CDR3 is TGTGCCAGCAGCCCGACCGCCGTGGCCTACAATGAGCAGTTCTTC. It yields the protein CASSPTAVAYNEQFF.

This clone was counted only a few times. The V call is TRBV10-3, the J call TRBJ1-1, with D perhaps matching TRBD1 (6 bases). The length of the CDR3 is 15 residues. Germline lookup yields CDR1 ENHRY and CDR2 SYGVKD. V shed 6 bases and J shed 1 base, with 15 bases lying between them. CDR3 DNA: TGTGCCATCAGCGCCTCGTTGGGGGCGAACACTGAAGCTTTCTTT. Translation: CAISASLGANTEAFF.

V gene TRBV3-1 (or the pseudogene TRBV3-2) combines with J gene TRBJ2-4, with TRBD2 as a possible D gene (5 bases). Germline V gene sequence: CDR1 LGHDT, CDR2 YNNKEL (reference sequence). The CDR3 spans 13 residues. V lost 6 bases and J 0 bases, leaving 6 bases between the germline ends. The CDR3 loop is CASRDLAKNIQYF. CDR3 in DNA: TGTGCCAGCAGGGACTTAGCCAAAAACATTCAGTACTTC.

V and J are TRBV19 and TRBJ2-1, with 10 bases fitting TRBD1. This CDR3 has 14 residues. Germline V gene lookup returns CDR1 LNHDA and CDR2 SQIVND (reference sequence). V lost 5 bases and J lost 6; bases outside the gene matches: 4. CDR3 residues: CASSFRTGGNEQFF. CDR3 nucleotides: TGTGCCAGTAGTTTCAGGACAGGGGGCAATGAGCAGTTCTTC.

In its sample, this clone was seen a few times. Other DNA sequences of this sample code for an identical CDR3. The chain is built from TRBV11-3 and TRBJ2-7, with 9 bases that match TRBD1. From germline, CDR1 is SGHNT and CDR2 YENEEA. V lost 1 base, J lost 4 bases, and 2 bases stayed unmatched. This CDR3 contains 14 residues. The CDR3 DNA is TGTGCCAGCAGCTTAGGGACAGGGGCTTACGAGCAGTACTTC. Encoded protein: CASSLGTGAYEQYF.

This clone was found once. CDR3 protein: CASSLSVGGNQPQHF. The CDR3 DNA follows: TGTGCCAGCAGCTTAAGTGTGGGGGGCAATCAGCCCCAGCATTTT. This chain connects TRBV7-9 to TRBJ1-5; tentatively, D is TRBD1 (5 bases). The CDR3 runs to 15 residues. Germline V gives CDR1 SEHNR, CDR2 FQNEAQ (reference sequence). Trimming took off 2 bases at V and 2 bases at J, with 10 bases between the two ends.

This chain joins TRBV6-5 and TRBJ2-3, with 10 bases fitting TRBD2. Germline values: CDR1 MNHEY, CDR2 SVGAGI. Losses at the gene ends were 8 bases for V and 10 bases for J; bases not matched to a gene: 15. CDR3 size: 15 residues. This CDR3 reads CASETSSGGTSAQYF. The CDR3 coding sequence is TGTGCCAGCGAAACATCTAGCGGGGGTACATCGGCGCAGTATTTT.

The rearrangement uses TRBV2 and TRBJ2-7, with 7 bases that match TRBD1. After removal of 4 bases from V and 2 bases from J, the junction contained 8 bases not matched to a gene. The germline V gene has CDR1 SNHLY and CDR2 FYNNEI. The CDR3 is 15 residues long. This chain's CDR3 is CASSGDSQAAYEQYF. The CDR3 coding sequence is TGTGCCAGCAGTGGGGACAGCCAGGCCGCCTACGAGCAGTACTTC.

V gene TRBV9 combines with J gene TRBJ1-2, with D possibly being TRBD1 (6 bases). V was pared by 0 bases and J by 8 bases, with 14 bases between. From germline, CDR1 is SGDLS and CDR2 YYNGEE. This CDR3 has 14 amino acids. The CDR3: CASSVARGNGGYTF. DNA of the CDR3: TGTGCCAGCAGCGTAGCTAGGGGGAATGGAGGCTACACCTTC. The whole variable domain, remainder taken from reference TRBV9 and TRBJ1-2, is DSGVTQTPKHLITATGQRVTLRCSPRSGDLSVYWYQQSLDQGLQFLIQYYNGEERAKGNILERFSAQQFPDLHSELNLSSLELGDSALYFCASSVARGNGGYTFGSGTRLTVV.

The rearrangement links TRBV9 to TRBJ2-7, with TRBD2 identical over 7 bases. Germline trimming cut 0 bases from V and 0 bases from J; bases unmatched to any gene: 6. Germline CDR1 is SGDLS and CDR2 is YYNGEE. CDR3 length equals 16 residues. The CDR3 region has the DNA TGTGCCAGCAGCGTAGGGGAGGGGCCCCCCTCCTACGAGCAGTACTTC. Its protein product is CASSVGEGPPSYEQYF.

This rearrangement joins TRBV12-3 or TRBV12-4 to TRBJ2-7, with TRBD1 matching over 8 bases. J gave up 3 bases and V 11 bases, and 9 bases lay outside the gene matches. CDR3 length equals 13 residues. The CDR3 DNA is TGTGCCTCCCAAGCGGACAGGGACTACGAGCAGTACTTC. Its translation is CASQADRDYEQYF.

The CDR3 DNA follows: TGTGCCAGCACTTCGGGACAGGGCTACGAGCAGTACTTC. This gives the protein CASTSGQGYEQYF. The chain joins TRBV28 to TRBJ2-7; 9 bases fit TRBD1. The junction had 4 bases not matched to a gene; V was cut back by 7 bases and J by 3 bases. Germline V gene lookup returns CDR1 MDHEN and CDR2 SYDVKM. The CDR3 sequence is 13 residues long.

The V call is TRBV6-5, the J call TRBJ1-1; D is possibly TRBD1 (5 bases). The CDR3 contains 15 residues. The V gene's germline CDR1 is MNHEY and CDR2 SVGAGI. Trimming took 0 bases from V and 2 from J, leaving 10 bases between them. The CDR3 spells CASSYSRRGNTEAFF. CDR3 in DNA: TGTGCCAGCAGTTACTCGAGAAGGGGTAACACTGAAGCTTTCTTT.

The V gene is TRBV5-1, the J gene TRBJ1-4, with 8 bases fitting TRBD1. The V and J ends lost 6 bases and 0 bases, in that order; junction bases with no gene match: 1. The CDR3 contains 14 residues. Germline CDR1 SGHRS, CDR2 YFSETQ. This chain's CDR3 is CASKGQATNEKLFF. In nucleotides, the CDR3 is TGCGCCAGCAAGGGACAGGCAACTAATGAAAAACTGTTTTTT.

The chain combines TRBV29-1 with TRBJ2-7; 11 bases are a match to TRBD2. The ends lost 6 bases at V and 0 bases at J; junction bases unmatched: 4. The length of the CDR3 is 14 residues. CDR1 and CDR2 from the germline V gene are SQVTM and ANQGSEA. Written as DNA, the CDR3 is TGCAGCGTCACTACTAGCGGGGGCTCCTACGAGCAGTACTTC. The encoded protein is CSVTTSGGSYEQYF.

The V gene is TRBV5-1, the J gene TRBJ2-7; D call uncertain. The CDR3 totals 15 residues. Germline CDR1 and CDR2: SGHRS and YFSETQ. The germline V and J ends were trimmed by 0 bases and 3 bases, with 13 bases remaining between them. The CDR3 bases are TGCGCCAGCAGCTTGGATCAGGCAGATGACTACGAGCAGTACTTC. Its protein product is CASSLDQADDYEQYF.

CDR3 nucleotide sequence: TGTGCCAGCAGGAAGAAGAGGAACACTGAAGCTTTCTTT. Protein sequence: CASRKKRNTEAFF. J is TRBJ1-1 and V is TRBV6-5; D gene uncertain. The V gene's germline CDR1 is MNHEY and CDR2 SVGAGI. Trimming took 6 bases from V and 1 from J, leaving 9 bases between them. This CDR3 region has 13 residues.